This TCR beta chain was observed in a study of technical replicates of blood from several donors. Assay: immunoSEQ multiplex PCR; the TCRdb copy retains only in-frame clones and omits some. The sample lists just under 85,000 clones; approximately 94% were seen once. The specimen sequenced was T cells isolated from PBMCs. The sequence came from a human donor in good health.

The CDR3 reads CASSFLQDYGYTF. The CDR3 bases are TGTGCCAGCAGCTTCCTACAGGACTATGGCTACACCTTC. The rearrangement links TRBV5-6 to TRBJ1-2; tentatively, D is TRBD1 (5 bases). The CDR3 runs to 13 residues. In germline, CDR1 is SGHDT, CDR2 YYEEEE. Deletions cut 2 bases from V and 3 bases from J, with 8 bases between.